This TCR beta chain originates from a study of graft-versus-host responses after intestinal transplantation. Across the study: Isolated intestinal, liver-intestinal, or multivisceral transplants had been given to the recipients. The whole recipient group had anti-thymocyte globulin induction followed by tacrolimus and steroids for around 3 years.

Clones were read by immunoSEQ multiplex PCR, and TCRdb kept only the in-frame ones, dropping some. The sample has about 110,000 clones; more than 90% are singletons. Germline V gene sequence: CDR1 LGHNA, CDR2 YNFKEQ. Trimming pared 3 bases from V and 2 bases from J, leaving 14 bases between. The CDR3 extends over 16 amino acids. Whole-study findings and limits: Present in recipient marrow, GvH clones included some that appeared first in ileum or blood. The study found high graft-versus-host to host-versus-graft clonal ratios in allografts of patients with graft-donor T cell macrochimerism.

About this clone: Antigen: not known.

V and J are TRBV4-2 and TRBJ2-1; D perhaps matches TRBD2 (5 bases). The clonotype was recovered from a human donor who was the organ donor for an intestinal transplant. The material sequenced was unstimulated CD4+ T cells sorted from spleen or lymph node cells, taken before transplant. CDR3 sequence: CASSQLLGSPYNEQFF. The CDR3, as DNA: TGTGCCAGCAGCCAGCTACTAGGGAGCCCCTACAATGAGCAGTTCTTC.